This T cell receptor beta chain originates from a study of CD8+ T cells in alopecia areata. Study in general: The drug, oral tofacitinib, was given to treated patients at 5 to 10 mg twice daily. Broader study findings: It was lesional scalp, especially alopecia totalis/universalis, that showed higher clonality than normal scalp. Tofacitinib significantly decreased scalp clonality and expanded CD8+ clones among top 100.

The V end lost 3 bases, the J end lost 2 bases, and 7 bases lay between the germline ends. The CDR3 is 13 residues long. Looked up from germline, CDR1 is MDHEN and CDR2 is SYDVKM. RNA, once extracted, was reverse transcribed into cDNA for use as the sequencing template. Sequencing used immunoSEQ multiplex PCR; TCRdb keeps in-frame clones, though not all of them. The sample lists 110,000 or so clones, about three fifths occurring once. For this clone: Antigen: not known.

Treatment described: oral pan-JAK inhibitor, 5-10 mg twice daily. Peripheral blood, together with lesional scalp punch biopsies, was collected from alopecia areata patients. This chain connects TRBV28 to TRBJ2-5, with unresolved D. The material was CD8+ T cells sorted from blood, obtained at week 4, from a patient treated with tofacitinib. This receptor was identified in a human donor with alopecia areata. CDR3 amino acids: CASSFIGQETQYF. The CDR3, as DNA: TGTGCCAGCAGTTTTATAGGTCAAGAGACCCAGTACTTC.